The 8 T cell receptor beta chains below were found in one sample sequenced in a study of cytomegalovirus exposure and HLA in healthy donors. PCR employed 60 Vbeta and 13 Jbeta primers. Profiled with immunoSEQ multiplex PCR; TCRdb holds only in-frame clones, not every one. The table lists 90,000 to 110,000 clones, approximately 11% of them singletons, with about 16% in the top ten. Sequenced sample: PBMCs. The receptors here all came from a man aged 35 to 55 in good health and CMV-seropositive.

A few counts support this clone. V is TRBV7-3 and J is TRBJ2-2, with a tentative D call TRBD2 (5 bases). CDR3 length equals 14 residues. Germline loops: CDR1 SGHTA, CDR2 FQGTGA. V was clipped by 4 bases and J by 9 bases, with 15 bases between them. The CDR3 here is CASSSRGPSRELFF. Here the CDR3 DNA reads TGTGCCAGCAGCTCCCGAGGGCCTTCCCGGGAGCTGTTTTTT.

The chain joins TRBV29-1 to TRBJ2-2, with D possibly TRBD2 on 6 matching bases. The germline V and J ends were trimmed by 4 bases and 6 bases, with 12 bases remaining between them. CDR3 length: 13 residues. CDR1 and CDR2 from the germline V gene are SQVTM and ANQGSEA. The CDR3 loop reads CSVASSEAGELFF. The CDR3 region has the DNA TGCAGCGTTGCTTCTAGCGAGGCCGGGGAGCTGTTTTTT.

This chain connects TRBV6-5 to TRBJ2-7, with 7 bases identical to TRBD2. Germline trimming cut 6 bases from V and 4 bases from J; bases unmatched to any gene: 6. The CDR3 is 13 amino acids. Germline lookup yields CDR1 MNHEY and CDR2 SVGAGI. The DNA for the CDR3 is TGTGCCAGCAGGGCGACTAGCAGTTACGAGCAGTACTTC. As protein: CASRATSSYEQYF.

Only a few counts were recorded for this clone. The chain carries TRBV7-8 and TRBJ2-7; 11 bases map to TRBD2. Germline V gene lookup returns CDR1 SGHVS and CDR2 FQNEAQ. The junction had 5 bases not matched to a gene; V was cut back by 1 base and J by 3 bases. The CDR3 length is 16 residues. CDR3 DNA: TGTGCCAGCAGCTTAGTTGGGACTAGCGGCCTCTACGAGCAGTACTTC. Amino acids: CASSLVGTSGLYEQYF.

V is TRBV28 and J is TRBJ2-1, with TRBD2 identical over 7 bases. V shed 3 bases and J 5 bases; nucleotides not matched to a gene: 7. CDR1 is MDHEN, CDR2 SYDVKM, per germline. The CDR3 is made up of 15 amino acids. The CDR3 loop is CASSFGRTSNNEQFF. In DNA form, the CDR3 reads TGTGCCAGCAGTTTCGGCCGGACTAGTAACAATGAGCAGTTCTTC.

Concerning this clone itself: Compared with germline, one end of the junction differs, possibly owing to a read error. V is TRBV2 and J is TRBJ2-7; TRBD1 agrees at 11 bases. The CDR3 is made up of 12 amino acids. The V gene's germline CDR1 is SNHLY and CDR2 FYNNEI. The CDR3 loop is CASSYRDRGYRF. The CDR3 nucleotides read TGTGCCAGCAGTTACCGGGACAGGGGGTATCGCTTC.

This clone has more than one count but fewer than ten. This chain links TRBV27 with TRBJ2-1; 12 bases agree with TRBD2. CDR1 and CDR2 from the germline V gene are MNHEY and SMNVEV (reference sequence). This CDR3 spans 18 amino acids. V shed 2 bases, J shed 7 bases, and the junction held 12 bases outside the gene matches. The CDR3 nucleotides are TGTGCCAGCAGTTTAACTTTTCCCGGACTAGCGGGGCGTAATGAGCAGTTCTTC. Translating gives CASSLTFPGLAGRNEQFF.

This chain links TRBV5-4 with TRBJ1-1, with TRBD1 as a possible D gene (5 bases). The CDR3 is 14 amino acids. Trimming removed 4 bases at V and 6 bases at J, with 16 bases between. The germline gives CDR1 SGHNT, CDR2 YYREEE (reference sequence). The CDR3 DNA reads TGTGCCAGCAGCATTGGAGGGGTGTTGTCTGAAGCTTTCTTT. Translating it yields CASSIGGVLSEAFF.